This T cell receptor beta chain is from a study of blood T cell repertoires in COVID-19. Study details: Researchers got acute and convalescent COVID-19 samples from the United States, Italy and Spain. PBMCs, B-cell-depleted T cells, or T cells provided the cDNA or gDNA that made up the material.

Original handling: Amplification of reference gene primers provided the estimated nucleated cell counts. Produced via immunoSEQ multiplex PCR; TCRdb's table is partial and in-frame only. That table supplies the V and J calls and clone size; D and trimming were determined from the DNA. The sample contains about 150,000 clones, 65% to 90% of which appear only once. The receptor comes from a woman aged 60-75 years with COVID-19, enrolled during active disease. The sample was peripheral blood.

In DNA, the CDR3 is TGCAGTGCTAGTAGACAGGGGAACTATGGCTACACCTTC. This gives the protein CSASRQGNYGYTF. The chain has TRBV20-1 and TRBJ1-2, with 8 bases fitting TRBD1. Per germline, CDR1 DFQATT and CDR2 SNEGSKA (reference sequence). V lost 3 bases, J lost 2 bases, and 2 bases stayed unmatched. This CDR3 is built from 13 residues.